A single sample is the source of the 2 T cell receptor beta chains below, sequenced in a study of PD-1 blockade in classical Hodgkin lymphoma. Some clones are missing from TCRdb's copy, which holds only in-frame ones; the method was immunoSEQ multiplex PCR. This sample yields about 99,000 clones, of which 81% are seen a single time; roughly 15% belongs to the top ten. Relapse after autologous stem cell transplantation occurred in every patient, and brentuximab vedotin exposure varied. The sequencing used peripheral blood mononuclear cells (PBMCs), collected before the second cycle of nivolumab. These receptors came from a human donor with classical Hodgkin lymphoma.

The chain joins TRBV2 to TRBJ2-1; 11 nucleotides line up with TRBD2. The germline gives CDR1 SNHLY, CDR2 FYNNEI. This CDR3 comprises 13 residues. With 8 bases clipped from V and 8 bases from J, the junction kept 5 bases outside the gene matches. As DNA, the CDR3 is TGTGCCAGCTCAGGGACTAGCGGAGATGAGCAGTTCTTC. This translates into CASSGTSGDEQFF.

J is TRBJ2-2 and V is TRBV6-5; D ambiguous. Germline V lookup: CDR1 MNHEY, CDR2 SVGAGI. V gave up 6 bases and J gave up 3 bases, with 11 bases separating them. The CDR3 length is 14 residues. Here the CDR3 reads CASSYGLDTGELFF. The DNA for the CDR3 is TGTGCCAGCAGCTACGGGTTGGACACCGGGGAGCTGTTTTTT.